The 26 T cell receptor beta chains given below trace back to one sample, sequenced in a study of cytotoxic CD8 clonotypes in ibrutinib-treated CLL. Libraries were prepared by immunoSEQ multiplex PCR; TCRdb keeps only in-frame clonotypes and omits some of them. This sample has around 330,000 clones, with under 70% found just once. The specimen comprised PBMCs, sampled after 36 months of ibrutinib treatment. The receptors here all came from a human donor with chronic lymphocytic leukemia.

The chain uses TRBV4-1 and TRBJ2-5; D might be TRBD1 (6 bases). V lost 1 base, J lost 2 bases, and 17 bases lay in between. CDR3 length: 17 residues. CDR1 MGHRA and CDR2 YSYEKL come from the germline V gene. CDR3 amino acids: CASSQVGRSRGQETQYF. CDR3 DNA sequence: TGCGCCAGCAGCCAAGTTGGTCGGAGCAGGGGACAAGAGACCCAGTACTTC.

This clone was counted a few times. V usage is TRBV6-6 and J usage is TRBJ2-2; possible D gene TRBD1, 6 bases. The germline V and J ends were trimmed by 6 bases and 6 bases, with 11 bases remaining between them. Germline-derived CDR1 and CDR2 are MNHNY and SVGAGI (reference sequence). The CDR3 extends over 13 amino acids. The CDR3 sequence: CASRPGTSGELFF. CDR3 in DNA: TGTGCCAGCAGACCCGGGACATCCGGGGAGCTGTTTTTT.

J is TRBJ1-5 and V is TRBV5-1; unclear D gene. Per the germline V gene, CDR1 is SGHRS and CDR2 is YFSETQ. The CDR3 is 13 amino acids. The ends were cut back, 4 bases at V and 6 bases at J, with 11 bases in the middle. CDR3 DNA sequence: TGCGCCAGCAGCAAGGAATTAGGTCAGCCCCAGCATTTT. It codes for CASSKELGQPQHF.

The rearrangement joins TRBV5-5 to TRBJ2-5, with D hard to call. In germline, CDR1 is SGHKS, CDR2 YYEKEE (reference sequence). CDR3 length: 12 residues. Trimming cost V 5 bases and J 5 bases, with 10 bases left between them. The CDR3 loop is CASSQIGETQYF. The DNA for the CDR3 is TGTGCCAGCAGTCAGATAGGGGAGACCCAGTACTTC.

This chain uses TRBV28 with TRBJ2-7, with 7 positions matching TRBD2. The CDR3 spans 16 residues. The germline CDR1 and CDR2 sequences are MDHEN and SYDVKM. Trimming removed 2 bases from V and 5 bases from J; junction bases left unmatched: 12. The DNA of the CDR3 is TGTGCCAGCAGTTTAGTGTGGGCGGGAGAGTTCCACGAGCAGTACTTC. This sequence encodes CASSLVWAGEFHEQYF. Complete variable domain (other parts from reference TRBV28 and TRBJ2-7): DVKVTQSSRYLVKRTGEKVFLECVQDMDHENMFWYRQDPGLGLRLIYFSYDVKMKEKGDIPEGYSVSREKKERFSLILESASTNQTSMYLCASSLVWAGEFHEQYFGPGTRLTVT.

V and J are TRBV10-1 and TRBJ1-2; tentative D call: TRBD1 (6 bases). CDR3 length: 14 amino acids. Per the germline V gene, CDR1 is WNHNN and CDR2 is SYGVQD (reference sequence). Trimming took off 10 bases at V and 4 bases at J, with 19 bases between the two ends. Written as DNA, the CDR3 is TGCGCCATCCCCCGACAGGCGAGAGTCTATGGCTACACCTTC. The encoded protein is CAIPRQARVYGYTF.

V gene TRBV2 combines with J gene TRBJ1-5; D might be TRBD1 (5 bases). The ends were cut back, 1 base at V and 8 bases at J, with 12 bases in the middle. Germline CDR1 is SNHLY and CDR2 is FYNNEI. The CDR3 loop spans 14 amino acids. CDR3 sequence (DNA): TGTGCCAGCAGTGAAGACAGGTTTCATAAGCCCCAGCATTTT. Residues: CASSEDRFHKPQHF.

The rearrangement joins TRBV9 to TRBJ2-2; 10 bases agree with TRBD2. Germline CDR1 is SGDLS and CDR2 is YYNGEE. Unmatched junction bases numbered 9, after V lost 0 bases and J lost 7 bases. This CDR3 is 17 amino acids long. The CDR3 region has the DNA TGTGCCAGCAGCGTAGTAGCTAGCGGGGGTGATGACGGGGAGCTGTTTTTT. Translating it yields CASSVVASGGDDGELFF.

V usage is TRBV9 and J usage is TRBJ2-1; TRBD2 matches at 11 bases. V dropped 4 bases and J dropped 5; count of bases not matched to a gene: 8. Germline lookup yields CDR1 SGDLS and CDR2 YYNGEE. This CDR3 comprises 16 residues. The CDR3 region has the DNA TGTGCCAGCAGCCCGTGGCTAGCGGGAGGTAACAATGAGCAGTTCTTC. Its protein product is CASSPWLAGGNNEQFF.

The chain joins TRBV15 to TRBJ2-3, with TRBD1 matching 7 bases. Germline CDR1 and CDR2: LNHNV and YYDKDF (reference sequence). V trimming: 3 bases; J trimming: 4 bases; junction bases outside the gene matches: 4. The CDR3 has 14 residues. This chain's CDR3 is CATSRGQSPDTQYF. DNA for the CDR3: TGTGCCACCAGCAGGGGACAGTCCCCAGATACGCAGTATTTT.

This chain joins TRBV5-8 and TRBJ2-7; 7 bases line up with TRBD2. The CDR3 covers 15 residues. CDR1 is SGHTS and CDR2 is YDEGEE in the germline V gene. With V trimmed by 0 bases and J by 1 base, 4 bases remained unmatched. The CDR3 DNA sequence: TGTGCCAGCAGCTTGGTGGCCGGGAGGTCCTACGAGCAGTACTTC. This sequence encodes CASSLVAGRSYEQYF.

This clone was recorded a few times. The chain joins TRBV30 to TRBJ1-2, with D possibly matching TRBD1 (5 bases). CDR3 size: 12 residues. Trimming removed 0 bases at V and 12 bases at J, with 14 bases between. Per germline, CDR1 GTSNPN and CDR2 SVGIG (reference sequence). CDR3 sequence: CAWSVRFAGNTF. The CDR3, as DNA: TGTGCCTGGAGTGTACGGTTCGCAGGGAACACCTTC.

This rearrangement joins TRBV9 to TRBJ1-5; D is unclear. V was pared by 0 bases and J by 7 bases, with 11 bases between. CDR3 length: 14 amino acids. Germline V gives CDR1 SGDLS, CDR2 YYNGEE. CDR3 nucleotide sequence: TGTGCCAGCAGCGTAGGAGCGGCGGGCCAGCCCCAGCATTTT. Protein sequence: CASSVGAAGQPQHF. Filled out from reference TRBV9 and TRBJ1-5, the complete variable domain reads DSGVTQTPKHLITATGQRVTLRCSPRSGDLSVYWYQQSLDQGLQFLIQYYNGEERAKGNILERFSAQQFPDLHSELNLSSLELGDSALYFCASSVGAAGQPQHFGDGTRLSIL.

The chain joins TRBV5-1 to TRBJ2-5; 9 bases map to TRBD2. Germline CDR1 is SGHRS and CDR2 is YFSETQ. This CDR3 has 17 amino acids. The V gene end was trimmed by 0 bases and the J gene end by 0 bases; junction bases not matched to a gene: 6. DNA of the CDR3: TGCGCCAGCAGCTTGGCCGGAGCGGGAGGTTACCAAGAGACCCAGTACTTC. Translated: CASSLAGAGGYQETQYF.

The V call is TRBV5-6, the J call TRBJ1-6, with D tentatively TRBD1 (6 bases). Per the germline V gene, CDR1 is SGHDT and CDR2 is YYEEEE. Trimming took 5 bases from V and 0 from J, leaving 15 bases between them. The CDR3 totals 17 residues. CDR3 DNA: TGTGCCAGCAGATACAGGGTTGGGAGCTCCTATAATTCACCCCTCCACTTT. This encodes CASRYRVGSSYNSPLHF.

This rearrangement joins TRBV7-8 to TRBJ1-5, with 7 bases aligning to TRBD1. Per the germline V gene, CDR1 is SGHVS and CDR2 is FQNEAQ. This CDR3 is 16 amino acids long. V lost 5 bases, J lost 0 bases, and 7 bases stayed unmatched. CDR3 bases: TGTGCCAGCAGCCCCAAACAGGGGTTTAGCAATCAGCCCCAGCATTTT. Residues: CASSPKQGFSNQPQHF.

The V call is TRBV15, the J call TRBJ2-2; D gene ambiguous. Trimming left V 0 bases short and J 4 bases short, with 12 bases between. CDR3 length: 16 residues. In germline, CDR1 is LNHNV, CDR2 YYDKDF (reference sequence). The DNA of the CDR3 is TGTGCCACCAGCAGAGACCTCGACCGGGCCACCGGGGAGCTGTTTTTT. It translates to CATSRDLDRATGELFF.

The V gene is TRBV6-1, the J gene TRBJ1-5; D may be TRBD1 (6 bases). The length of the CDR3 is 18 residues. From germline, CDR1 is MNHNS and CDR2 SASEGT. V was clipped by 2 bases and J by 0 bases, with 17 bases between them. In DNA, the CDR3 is TGTGCCAGCAGTGAATATAGCCAGGGGACGTATAGCAATCAGCCCCAGCATTTT. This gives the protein CASSEYSQGTYSNQPQHF.

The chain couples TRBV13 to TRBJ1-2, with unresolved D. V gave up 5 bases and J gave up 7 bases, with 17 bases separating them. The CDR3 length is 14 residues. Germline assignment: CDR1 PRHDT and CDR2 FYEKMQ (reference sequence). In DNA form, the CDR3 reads TGTGCCAGCAGCAACTTTCTTAAGGGAGGTGGCTACACCTTC. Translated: CASSNFLKGGGYTF.

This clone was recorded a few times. The CDR3 sequence: CASSLYLGDTQYF. CDR3 sequence (DNA): TGTGCCAGCAGTTTATACCTGGGAGATACGCAGTATTTT. The V and J genes are TRBV27 and TRBJ2-3; no definite D call. V lost 1 base and J lost 5, with 7 bases in between. The CDR3 extends over 13 amino acids. CDR1 and CDR2 from the germline V gene are MNHEY and SMNVEV (reference sequence).

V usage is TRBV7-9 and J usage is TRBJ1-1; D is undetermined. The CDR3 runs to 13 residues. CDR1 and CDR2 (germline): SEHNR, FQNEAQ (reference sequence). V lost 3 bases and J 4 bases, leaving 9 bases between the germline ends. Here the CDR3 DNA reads TGTGCCAGCAGCTTCACTTTGGTCACTGAAGCTTTCTTT. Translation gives CASSFTLVTEAFF.

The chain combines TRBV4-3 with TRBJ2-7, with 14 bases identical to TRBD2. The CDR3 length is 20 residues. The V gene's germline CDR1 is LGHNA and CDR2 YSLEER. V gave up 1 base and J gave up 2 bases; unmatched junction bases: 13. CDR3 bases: TGCGCCAGCAGCCAAGGGGGACTAGCGGGAGCTTTGCGGGGCCCCTACGAGCAGTACTTC. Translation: CASSQGGLAGALRGPYEQYF.

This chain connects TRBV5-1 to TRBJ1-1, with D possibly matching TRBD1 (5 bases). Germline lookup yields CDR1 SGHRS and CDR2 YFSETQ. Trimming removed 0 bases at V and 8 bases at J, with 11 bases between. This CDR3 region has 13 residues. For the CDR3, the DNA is TGCGCCAGCAGCTTGGGTCAGGGCCAAGAAGCTTTCTTT. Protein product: CASSLGQGQEAFF.

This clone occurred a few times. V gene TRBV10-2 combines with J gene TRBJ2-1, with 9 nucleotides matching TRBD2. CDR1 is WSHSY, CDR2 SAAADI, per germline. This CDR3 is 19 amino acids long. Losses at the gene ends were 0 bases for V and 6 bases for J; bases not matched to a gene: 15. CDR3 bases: TGCGCCAGCAGTGAGTCGGCTTTGACTAGCGGTGGGAGAAGCAATGAGCAGTTCTTC. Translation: CASSESALTSGGRSNEQFF.

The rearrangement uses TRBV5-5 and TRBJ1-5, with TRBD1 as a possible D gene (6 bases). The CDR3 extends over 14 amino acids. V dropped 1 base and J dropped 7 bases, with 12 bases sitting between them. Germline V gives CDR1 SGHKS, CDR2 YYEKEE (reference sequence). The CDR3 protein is CASSLPGVRQPQHF. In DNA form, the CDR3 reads TGTGCCAGCAGCTTGCCAGGGGTTCGCCAGCCCCAGCATTTT.

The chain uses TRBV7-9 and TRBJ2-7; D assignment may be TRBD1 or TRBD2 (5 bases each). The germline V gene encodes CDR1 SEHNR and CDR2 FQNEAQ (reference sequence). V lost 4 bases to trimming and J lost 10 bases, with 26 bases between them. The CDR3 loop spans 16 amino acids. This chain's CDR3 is CASSSFGSFEGPSQYF. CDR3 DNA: TGTGCCAGCAGCTCGTTCGGTAGCTTCGAGGGACCCTCCCAGTACTTC.